Included here is one T cell receptor beta chain sequence, with context. No antigen is known for it. The sample is drawn from a study of shared clonotypes between healthy human individuals. About the study: With ages of 18 to 49, the donors were a couple of women and a few men.

TCRdb keeps only in-frame clones here, not all; method: immunoSEQ multiplex PCR. The sample has 2.3 million or so clones, about 92% seen once; the top ten hold 0.35% to 0.45%. The germline V gene has CDR1 MNHNS and CDR2 SASEGT. Deletions cut 5 bases from V and 5 bases from J, with 15 bases between. The CDR3 sequence is 14 residues long. Study outcomes and limitations: A generally larger estimated richness was seen in naive subsets than in memory subsets. Among non-shared clonotypes, generation probabilities were lower than among those shared by all four donors.

What was sequenced was naive CD4+ T cells from PBMCs. As to subset: CD45RA+ positively selected. The chain carries TRBV6-1 and TRBJ1-2; D unresolved. This TCR was sampled from a young man in good health. Some clones in this sample may be carry-over from other donors' samples. The CDR3 loop is CASSLKFGEYGYTF. CDR3 coding DNA: TGTGCCAGCAGTCTGAAGTTCGGGGAATATGGCTACACCTTC.